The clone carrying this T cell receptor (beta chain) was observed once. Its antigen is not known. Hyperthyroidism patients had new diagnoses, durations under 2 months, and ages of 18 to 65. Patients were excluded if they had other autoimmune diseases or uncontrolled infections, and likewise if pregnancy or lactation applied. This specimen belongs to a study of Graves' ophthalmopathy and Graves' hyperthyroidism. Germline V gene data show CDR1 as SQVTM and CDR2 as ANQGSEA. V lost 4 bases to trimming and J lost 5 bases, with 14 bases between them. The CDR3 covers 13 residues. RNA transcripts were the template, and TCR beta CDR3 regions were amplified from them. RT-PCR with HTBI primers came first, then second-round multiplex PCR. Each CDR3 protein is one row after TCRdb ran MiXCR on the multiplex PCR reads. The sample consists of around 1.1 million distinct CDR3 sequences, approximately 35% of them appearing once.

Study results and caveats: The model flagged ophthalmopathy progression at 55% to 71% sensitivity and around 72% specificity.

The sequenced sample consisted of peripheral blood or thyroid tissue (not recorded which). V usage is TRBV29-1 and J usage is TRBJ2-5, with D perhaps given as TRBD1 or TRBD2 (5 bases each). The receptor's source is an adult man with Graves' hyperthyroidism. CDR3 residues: CSVGSGRSETQYF. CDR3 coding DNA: TGCAGCGTTGGTTCGGGGCGCTCGGAGACCCAGTACTTC.